What follows are 6 T cell receptor beta chains derived from one specimen sequenced in a study of control samples from healthy donors and cancer patients. Sequencing was performed with immunoSEQ multiplex PCR; in TCRdb, only in-frame clones are kept and a portion is missing. The table shows tens of thousands of clones, with roughly 88% occurring only once. The sequencing input was blood. The origin of the receptors is a woman between 45 and 65 years old in good health.

This chain links TRBV5-1 with TRBJ2-2, with D possibly being TRBD2 (6 bases). The CDR3 has 14 residues. In germline, CDR1 is SGHRS, CDR2 YFSETQ. Trimming took 5 bases from V and 9 from J, leaving 17 bases between them. CDR3 loop: CASSQEGGTRELFF. CDR3 coding DNA: TGCGCCAGCAGTCAGGAGGGTGGGACCCGGGAGCTGTTTTTT.

This clone has just one count. This chain links TRBV2 with TRBJ1-6; maybe TRBD1 (5 bases). The CDR3 length is 14 residues. CDR1 is SNHLY, CDR2 FYNNEI, per germline. V was pared by 2 bases and J by 7 bases, with 9 bases between. This CDR3 reads CASSESGENSPLHF. For the CDR3, the DNA is TGTGCCAGCAGTGAATCGGGGGAAAATTCACCCCTCCACTTT.

The chain couples TRBV7-9 to TRBJ2-7; D may be TRBD1 (6 bases). Germline CDR1 is SEHNR and CDR2 is FQNEAQ (reference sequence). The CDR3 contains 15 residues. Trimming removed 1 base from V and 5 bases from J, with 15 bases in between. CDR3 nucleotide sequence: TGTGCCAGCAGCTTAGTTCGGGCAGGGGCCAACGAGCAGTACTTC. It codes for CASSLVRAGANEQYF.

The genes are TRBV7-2 and TRBJ2-1; 12 bases are shared with TRBD2. Germline values: CDR1 SGHTA, CDR2 FQGNSA. This CDR3 has 16 residues. With 4 bases clipped from V and 7 bases from J, the junction kept 8 bases outside the gene matches. The CDR3 sequence: CASSSSGLAGRNEQFF. In DNA, the CDR3 is TGTGCCAGCAGCTCTTCGGGACTAGCGGGTCGGAATGAGCAGTTCTTC.

This clone was seen only once. In DNA form, the CDR3 reads TGCAGCGTTGAAGATCAGAACTATGGCTACACCTTC. This encodes CSVEDQNYGYTF. The J gene is TRBJ1-2, the V gene TRBV29-1; D is unclear. Looked up from germline, CDR1 is SQVTM and CDR2 is ANQGSEA. Trimming removed 0 bases at V and 2 bases at J, with 4 bases between. The CDR3 sequence is 12 residues long.

Comment on this clone: At the DNA level, this CDR3 is encoded by other sequences in the same sample as well. This chain uses TRBV6-5 with TRBJ1-1, with 7 bases lining up with TRBD1. The CDR3 has 13 residues. The V gene end was trimmed by 6 bases and the J gene end by 5 bases; junction bases not matched to a gene: 6. Per the germline V gene, CDR1 is MNHEY and CDR2 is SVGAGI. The CDR3 DNA is TGTGCCAGCAGACGACAGGGAGGAACTGAAGCTTTCTTT. It is translated as CASRRQGGTEAFF.